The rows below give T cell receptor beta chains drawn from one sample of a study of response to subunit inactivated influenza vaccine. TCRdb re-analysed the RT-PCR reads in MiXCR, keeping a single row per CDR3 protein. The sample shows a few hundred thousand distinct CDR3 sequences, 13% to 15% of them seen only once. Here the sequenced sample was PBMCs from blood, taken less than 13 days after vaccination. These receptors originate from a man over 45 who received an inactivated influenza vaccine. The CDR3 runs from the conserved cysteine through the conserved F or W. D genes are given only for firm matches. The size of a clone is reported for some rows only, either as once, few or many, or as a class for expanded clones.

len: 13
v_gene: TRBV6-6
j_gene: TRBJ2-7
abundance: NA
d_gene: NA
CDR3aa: CASSYITGYEQYF
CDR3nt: TGTGCCAGCAGTTATATAACGGGATACGAGCAGTACTTC

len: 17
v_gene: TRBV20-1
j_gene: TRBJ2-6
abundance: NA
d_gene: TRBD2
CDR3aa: CSANPLAGGSGANVLTF
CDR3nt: TGCAGTGCTAACCCACTAGCGGGAGGGTCTGGGGCCAACGTCCTGACTTTC

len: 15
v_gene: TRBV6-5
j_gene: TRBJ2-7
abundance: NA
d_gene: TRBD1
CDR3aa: CASSISDRTSYEQYF
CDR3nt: TGTGCCAGCAGTATCTCGGACAGGACCTCCTACGAGCAGTACTTC

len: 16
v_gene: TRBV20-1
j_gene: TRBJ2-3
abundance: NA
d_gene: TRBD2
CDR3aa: CSARAPTGRPGDTQYF
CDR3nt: TGCAGTGCTAGGGCCCCCACCGGGAGGCCGGGGGATACGCAGTATTTT

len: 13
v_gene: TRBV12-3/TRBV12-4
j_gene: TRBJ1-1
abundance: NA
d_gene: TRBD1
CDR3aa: CASRGQGSTEAFF
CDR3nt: TGTGCCAGCAGGGGACAGGGGTCCACTGAAGCTTTCTTT

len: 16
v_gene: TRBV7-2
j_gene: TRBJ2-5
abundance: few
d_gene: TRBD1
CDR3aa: CASSRSGTEYQETQYF
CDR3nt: TGTGCCAGCAGCCGATCCGGGACAGAGTACCAAGAGACCCAGTACTTC

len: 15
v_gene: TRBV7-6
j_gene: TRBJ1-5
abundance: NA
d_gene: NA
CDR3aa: CASSLTGGSGQPQHF
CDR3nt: TGTGCCAGCAGCTTAACGGGGGGTTCGGGACAGCCCCAGCATTTT

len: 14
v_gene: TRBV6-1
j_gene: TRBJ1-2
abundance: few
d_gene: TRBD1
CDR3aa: CASRGQGANYGYTF
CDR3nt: TGTGCCAGCAGGGGACAGGGAGCTAACTATGGCTACACCTTC

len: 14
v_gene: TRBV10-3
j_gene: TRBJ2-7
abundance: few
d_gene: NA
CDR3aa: CAISEGQPSYEQYF
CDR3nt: TGTGCCATCAGTGAAGGGCAGCCCTCCTACGAGCAGTACTTC

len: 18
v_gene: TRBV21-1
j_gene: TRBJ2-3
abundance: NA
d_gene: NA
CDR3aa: CASSSRGGSLIYTDTQYF
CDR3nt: TGTGCCAGCAGCTCAAGGGGCGGGAGCCTTATTTACACAGATACGCAGTATTTT

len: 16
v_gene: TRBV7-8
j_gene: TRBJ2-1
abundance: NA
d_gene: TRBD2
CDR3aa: CASSPWTSGETNEQFF
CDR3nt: TGTGCCAGCAGCCCATGGACTAGCGGGGAAACCAATGAGCAGTTCTTC

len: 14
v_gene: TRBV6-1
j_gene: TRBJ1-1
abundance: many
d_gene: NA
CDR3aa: CASSTLVRDTEAFF
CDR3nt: TGTGCCAGCAGTACCCTGGTCCGGGACACTGAAGCTTTCTTT

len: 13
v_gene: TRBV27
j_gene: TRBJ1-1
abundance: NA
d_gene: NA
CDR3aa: CASSLSGFTEAFF
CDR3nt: TGTGCCAGCAGTTTATCGGGTTTCACTGAAGCTTTCTTT

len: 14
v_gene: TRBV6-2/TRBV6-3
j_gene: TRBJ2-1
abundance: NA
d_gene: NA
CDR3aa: CASSYRDNYNEQFF
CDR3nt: TGTGCCAGCAGTTACCGAGACAACTACAATGAGCAGTTCTTC

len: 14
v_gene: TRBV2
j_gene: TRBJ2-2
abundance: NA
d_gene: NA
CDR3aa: CASSGERGTGELFF
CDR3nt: TGTGCCAGCAGTGGGGAGCGCGGCACCGGGGAGCTGTTTTTT

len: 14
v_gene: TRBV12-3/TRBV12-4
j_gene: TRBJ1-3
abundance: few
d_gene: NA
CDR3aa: CASSPTGQGNTIYF
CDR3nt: TGTGCCAGCAGCCCCACAGGGCAGGGAAACACCATATATTTT

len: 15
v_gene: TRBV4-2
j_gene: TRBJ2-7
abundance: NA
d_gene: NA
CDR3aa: CASSQDPVLSYEQYF
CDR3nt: TGTGCCAGCAGCCAAGATCCTGTGCTTAGCTACGAGCAGTACTTC

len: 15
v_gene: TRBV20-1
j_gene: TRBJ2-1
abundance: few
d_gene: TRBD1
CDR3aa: CSARQLQGAYNEQFF
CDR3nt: TGCAGTGCTAGACAGCTCCAGGGGGCCTACAATGAGCAGTTCTTC

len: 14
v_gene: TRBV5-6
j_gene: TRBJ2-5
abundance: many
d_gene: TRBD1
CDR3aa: CASSSTGNQETQYF
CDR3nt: TGTGCCAGCAGCTCGACAGGGAATCAAGAGACCCAGTACTTC

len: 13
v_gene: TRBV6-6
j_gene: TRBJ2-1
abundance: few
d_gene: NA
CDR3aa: CASSYPSGDEQFF
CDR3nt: TGTGCCAGCAGTTATCCTAGTGGGGATGAGCAGTTCTTC